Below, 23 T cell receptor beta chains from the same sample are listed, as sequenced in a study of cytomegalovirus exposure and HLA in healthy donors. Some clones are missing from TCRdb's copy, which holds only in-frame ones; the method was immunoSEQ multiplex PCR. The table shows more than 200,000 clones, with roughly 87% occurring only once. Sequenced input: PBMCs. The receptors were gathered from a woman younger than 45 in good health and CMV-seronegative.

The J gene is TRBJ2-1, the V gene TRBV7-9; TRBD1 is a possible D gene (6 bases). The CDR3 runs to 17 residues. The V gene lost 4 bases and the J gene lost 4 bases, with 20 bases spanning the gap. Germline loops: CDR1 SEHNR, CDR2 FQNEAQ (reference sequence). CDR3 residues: CASSSGAWKGTYNEQFF. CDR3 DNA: TGTGCCAGCAGCTCAGGGGCGTGGAAGGGGACATACAATGAGCAGTTCTTC.

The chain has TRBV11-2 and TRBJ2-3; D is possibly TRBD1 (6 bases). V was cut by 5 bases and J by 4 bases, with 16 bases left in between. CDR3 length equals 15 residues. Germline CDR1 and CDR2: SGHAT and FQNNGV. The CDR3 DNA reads TGTGCCAGCAGCCCCGAGGGGGTTGGTGCAGATACGCAGTATTTT. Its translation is CASSPEGVGADTQYF.

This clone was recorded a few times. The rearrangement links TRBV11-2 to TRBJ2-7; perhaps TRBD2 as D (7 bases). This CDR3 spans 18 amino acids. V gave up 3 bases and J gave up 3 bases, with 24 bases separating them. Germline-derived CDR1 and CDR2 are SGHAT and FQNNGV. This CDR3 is CASSFGGQIGGPYYEQYF. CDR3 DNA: TGTGCCAGCAGCTTCGGGGGGCAAATAGGTGGGCCGTACTACGAGCAGTACTTC.

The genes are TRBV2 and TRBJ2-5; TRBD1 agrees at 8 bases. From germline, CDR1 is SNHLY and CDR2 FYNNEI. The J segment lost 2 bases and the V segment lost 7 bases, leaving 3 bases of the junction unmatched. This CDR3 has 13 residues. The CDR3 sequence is CASIDRGQETQYF. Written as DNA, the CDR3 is TGTGCCAGCATAGACAGGGGACAAGAGACCCAGTACTTC.

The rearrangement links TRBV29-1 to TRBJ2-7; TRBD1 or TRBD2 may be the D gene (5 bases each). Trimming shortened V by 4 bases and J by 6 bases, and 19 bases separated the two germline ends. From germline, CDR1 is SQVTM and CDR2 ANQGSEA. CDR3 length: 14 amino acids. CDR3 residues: CSVAGRDARGEQYF. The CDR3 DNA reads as TGCAGCGTTGCTGGCCGGGACGCGAGGGGCGAGCAGTACTTC.

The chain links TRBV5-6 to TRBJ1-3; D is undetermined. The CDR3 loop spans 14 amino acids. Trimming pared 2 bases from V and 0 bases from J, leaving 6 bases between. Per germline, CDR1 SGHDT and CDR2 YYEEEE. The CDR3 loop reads CASSFLGSGNTIYF. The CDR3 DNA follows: TGTGCCAGCAGCTTCTTAGGCTCTGGAAACACCATATATTTT.

The CDR3 region is CASSLGTVFAYEQYF. CDR3 in DNA: TGCGCCAGCAGCTTAGGGACAGTGTTTGCCTACGAGCAGTACTTC. This rearrangement joins TRBV5-1 to TRBJ2-7; 7 bases fit TRBD1. The CDR3 spans 15 residues. V was pared by 2 bases and J by 2 bases, with 7 bases of the junction left unmatched. The germline gives CDR1 SGHRS, CDR2 YFSETQ.

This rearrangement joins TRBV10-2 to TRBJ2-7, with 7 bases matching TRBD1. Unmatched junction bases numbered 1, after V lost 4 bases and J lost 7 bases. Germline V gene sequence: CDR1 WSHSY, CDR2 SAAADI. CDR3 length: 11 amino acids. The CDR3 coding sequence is TGCGCCAGCAGTGCAGGGGGAGAGCAGTACTTC. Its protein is CASSAGGEQYF.

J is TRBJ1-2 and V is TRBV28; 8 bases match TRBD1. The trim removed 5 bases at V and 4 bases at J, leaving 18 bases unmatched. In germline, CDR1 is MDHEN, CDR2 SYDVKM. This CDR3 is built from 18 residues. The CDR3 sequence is CASSPNPQGRGLSYGYTF. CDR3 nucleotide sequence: TGTGCCAGCAGTCCGAACCCCCAAGGCAGGGGGCTTTCCTATGGCTACACCTTC.

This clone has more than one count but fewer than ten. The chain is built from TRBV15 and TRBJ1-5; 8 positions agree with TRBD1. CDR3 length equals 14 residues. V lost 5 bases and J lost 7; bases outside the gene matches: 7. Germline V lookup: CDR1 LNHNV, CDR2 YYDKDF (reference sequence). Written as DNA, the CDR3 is TGTGCCACCAGCGGGACAGGTTCGCGGCAGCCCCAGCATTTT. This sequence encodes CATSGTGSRQPQHF.

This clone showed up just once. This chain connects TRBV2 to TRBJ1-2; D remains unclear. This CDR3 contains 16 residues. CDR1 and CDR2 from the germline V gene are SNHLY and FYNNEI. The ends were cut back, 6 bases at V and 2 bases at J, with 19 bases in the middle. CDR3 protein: CASSPEGVNPNYGYTF. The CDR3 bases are TGTGCCAGCAGCCCCGAAGGAGTAAATCCCAACTATGGCTACACCTTC.

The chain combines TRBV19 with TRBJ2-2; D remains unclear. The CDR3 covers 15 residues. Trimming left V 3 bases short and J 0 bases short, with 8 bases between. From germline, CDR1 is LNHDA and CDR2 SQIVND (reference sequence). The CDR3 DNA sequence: TGTGCCAGTAGTATCATCCTTGCGAACACCGGGGAGCTGTTTTTT. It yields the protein CASSIILANTGELFF.

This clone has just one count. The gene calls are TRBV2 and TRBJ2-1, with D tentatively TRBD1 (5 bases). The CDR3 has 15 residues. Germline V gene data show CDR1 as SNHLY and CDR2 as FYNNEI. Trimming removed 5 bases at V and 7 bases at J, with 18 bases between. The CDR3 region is CASSPLRALGNEQFF. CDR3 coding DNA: TGTGCCAGCAGTCCACTCAGGGCCCTTGGTAATGAGCAGTTCTTC.

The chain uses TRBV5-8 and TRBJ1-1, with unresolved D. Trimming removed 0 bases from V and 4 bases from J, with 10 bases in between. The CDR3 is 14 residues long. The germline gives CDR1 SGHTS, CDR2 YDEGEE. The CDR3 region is CASSLDWRVTEAFF. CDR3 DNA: TGTGCCAGCAGCTTGGATTGGAGGGTCACTGAAGCTTTCTTT.

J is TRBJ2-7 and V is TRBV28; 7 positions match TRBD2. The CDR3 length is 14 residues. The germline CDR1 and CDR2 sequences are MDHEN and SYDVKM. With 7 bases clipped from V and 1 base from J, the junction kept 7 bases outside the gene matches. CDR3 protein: CASNGGLVSYEQYF. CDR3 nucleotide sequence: TGTGCCAGCAATGGCGGACTAGTATCCTACGAGCAGTACTTC.

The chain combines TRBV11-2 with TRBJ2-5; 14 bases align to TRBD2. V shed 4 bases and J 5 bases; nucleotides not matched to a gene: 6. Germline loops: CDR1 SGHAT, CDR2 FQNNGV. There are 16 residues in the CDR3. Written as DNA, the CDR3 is TGTGCCAGCAGCTCGGGACTAGCGGGAGTCATGGAGACCCAGTACTTC. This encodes CASSSGLAGVMETQYF.

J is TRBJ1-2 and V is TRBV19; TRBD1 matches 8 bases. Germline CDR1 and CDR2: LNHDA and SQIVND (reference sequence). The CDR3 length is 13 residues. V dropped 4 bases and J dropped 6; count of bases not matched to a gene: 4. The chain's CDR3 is CASSTGGEDGYTF. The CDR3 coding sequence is TGTGCCAGTAGTACAGGGGGCGAGGATGGCTACACCTTC.

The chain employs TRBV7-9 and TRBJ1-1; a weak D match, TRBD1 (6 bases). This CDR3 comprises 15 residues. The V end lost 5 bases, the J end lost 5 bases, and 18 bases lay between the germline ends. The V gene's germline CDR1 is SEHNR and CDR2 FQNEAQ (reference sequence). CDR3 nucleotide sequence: TGTGCCAGCAGCCAACGTACACAGGGTGGGACTGAAGCTTTCTTT. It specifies CASSQRTQGGTEAFF.

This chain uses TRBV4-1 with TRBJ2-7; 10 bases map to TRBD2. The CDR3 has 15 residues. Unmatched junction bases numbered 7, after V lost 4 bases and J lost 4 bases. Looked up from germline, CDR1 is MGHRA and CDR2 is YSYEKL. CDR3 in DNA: TGCGCCAGCAGCCCCTCTAGCGGGAGTTTGTACGAGCAGTACTTC. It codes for CASSPSSGSLYEQYF.

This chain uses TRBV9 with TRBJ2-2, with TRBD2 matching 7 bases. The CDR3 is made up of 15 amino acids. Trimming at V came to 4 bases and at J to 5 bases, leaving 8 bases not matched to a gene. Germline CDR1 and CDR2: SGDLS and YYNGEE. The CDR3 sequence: CASSSRTRGTGELFF. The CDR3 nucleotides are TGTGCCAGCAGCTCTAGGACTAGAGGGACCGGGGAGCTGTTTTTT.

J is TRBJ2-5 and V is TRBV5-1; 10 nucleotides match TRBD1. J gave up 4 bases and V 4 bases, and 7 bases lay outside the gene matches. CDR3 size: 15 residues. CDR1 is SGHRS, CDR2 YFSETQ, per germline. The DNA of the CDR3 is TGCGCCAGCAGCCCCCGGGACAGGGGAGCAGAGACCCAGTACTTC. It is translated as CASSPRDRGAETQYF.

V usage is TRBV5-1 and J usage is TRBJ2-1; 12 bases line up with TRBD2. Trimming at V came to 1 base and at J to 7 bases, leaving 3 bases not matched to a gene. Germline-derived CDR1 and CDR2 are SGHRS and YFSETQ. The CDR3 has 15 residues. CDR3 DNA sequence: TGCGCCAGCAGCTTGCCACTAGCGGGAGGAAATGAGCAGTTCTTC. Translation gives CASSLPLAGGNEQFF. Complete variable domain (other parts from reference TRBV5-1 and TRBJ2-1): KAGVTQTPRYLIKTRGQQVTLSCSPISGHRSVSWYQQTPGQGLQFLFEYFSETQRNKGNFPGRFSGRQFSNSRSEMNVSTLELGDSALYLCASSLPLAGGNEQFFGPGTRLTVL.

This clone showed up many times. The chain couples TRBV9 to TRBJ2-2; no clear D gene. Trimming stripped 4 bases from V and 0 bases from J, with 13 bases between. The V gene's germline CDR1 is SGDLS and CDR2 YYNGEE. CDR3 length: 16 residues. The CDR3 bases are TGTGCCAGCAGCCCTTATGACACCGCGAACACCGGGGAGCTGTTTTTT. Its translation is CASSPYDTANTGELFF. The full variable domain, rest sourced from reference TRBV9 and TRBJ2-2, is DSGVTQTPKHLITATGQRVTLRCSPRSGDLSVYWYQQSLDQGLQFLIQYYNGEERAKGNILERFSAQQFPDLHSELNLSSLELGDSALYFCASSPYDTANTGELFFGEGSRLTVL.